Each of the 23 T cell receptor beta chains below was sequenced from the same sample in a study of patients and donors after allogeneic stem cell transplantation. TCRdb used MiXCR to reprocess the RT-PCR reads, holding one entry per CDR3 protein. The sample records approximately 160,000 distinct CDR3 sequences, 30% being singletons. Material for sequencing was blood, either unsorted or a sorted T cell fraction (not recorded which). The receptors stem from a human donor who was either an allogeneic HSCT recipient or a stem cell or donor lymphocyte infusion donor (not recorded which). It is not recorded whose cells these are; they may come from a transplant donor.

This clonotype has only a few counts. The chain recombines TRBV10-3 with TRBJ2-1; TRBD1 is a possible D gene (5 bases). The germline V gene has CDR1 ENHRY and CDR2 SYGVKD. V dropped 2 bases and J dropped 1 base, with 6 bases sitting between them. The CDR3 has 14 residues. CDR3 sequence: CAISETGSYNEQFF. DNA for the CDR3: TGTGCCATCAGTGAGACAGGTTCCTACAATGAGCAGTTCTTC.

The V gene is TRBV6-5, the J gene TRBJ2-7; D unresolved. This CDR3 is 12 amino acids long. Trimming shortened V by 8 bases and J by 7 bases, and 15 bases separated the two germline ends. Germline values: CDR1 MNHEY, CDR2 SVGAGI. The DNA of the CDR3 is TGTGCCAGCTCCGAGGTCGATTCTGAGCAGTACTTC. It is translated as CASSEVDSEQYF.

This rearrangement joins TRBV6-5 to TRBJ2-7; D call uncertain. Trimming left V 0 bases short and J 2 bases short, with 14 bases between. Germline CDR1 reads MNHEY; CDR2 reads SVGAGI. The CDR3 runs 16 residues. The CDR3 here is CASSYSMWAGPYEQYF. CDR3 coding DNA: TGTGCCAGCAGTTACTCGATGTGGGCAGGCCCCTACGAGCAGTACTTC.

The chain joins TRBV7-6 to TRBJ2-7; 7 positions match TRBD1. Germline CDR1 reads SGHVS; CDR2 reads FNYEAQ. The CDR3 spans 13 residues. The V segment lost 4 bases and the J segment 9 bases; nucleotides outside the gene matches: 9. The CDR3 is CASSSPDRVPQYF. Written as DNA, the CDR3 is TGTGCCAGCAGCTCTCCAGACAGGGTCCCGCAGTACTTC.

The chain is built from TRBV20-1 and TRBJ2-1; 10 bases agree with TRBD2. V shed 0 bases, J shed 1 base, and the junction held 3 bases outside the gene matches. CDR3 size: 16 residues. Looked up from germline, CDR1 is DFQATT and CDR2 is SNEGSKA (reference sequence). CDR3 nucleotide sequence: TGCAGTGCTAGAGATGGACTAGCGGTATCCTACAATGAGCAGTTCTTC. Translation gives CSARDGLAVSYNEQFF.

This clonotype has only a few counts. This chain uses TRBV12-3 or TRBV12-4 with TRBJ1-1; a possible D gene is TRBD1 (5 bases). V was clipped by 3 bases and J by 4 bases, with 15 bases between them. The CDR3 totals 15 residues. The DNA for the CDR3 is TGTGCCAGCAGTTTCATCGGGGGGGTGAGCACTGAAGCTTTCTTT. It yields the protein CASSFIGGVSTEAFF.

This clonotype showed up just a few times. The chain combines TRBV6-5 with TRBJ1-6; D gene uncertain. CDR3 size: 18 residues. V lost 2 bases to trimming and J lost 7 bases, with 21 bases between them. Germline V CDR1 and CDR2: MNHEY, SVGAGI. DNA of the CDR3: TGTGCCAGCAGTTACGATCGGGGAGATAGTCGAGAAAATTCACCCCTCCACTTT. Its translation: CASSYDRGDSRENSPLHF.

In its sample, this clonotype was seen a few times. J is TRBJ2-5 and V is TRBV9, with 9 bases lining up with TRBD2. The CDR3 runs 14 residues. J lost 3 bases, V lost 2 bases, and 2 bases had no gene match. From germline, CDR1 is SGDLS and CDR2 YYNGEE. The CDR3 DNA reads TGTGCCAGCAGCGTGGGACTAGCTAAAGAGACCCAGTACTTC. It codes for CASSVGLAKETQYF.

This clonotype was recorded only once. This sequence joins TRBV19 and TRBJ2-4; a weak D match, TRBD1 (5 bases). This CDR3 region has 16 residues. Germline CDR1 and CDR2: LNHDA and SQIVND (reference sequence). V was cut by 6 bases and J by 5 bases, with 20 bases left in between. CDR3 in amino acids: CASRKLSPGRENIQYF. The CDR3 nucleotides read TGTGCCAGTAGAAAGCTTTCGCCAGGGCGAGAAAACATTCAGTACTTC. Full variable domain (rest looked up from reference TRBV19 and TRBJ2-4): DGGITQSPKYLFRKEGQNVTLSCEQNLNHDAMYWYRQDPGQGLRLIYYSQIVNDFQKGDIAEGYSVSREKKESFPLTVTSAQKNPTAFYLCASRKLSPGRENIQYFGAGTRLSVL.

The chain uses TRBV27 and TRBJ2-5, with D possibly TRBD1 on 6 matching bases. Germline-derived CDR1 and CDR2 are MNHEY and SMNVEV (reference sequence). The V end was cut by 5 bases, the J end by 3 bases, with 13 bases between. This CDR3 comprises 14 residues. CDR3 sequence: CASSRGAGEETQYF. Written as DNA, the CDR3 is TGTGCCAGCAGTCGTGGGGCAGGGGAAGAGACCCAGTACTTC.

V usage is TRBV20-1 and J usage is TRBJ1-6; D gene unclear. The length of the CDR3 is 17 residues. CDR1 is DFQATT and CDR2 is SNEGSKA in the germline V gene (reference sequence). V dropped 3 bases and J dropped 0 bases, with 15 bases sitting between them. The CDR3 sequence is CSARTSTGSSYNSPLHF. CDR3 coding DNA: TGCAGTGCTAGGACTTCGACTGGGAGCTCCTATAATTCACCCCTCCACTTT.

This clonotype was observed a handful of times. The CDR3 loop reads CASSYGQGVNQPQHF. The CDR3 DNA is TGTGCCAGCAGTTACGGGCAGGGGGTCAATCAGCCCCAGCATTTT. V gene TRBV6-6 combines with J gene TRBJ1-5, with TRBD1 matching over 7 bases. V trimming: 2 bases; J trimming: 3 bases; junction bases outside the gene matches: 4. The CDR3 runs to 15 residues. CDR1 and CDR2 (germline): MNHNY, SVGAGI (reference sequence).

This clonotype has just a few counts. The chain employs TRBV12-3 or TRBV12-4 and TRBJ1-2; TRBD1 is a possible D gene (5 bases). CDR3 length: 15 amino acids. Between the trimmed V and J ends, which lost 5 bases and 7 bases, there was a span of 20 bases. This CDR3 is CASSPEPGMVRGYTF. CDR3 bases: TGTGCCAGCAGTCCAGAACCAGGGATGGTTCGTGGCTACACCTTC.

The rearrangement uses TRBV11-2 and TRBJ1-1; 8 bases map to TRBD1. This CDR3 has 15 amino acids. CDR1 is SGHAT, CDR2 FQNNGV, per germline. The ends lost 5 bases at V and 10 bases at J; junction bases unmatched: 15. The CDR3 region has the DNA TGTGCCAGCAGCCTCCTTCACAGGGGGTATATGGTAGCTTTCTTT. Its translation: CASSLLHRGYMVAFF.

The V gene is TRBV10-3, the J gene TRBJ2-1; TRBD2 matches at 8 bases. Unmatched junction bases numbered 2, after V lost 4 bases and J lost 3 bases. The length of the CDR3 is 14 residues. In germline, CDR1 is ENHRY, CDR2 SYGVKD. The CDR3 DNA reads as TGTGCCATCAGTGGGACTAGCTACTACAATGAGCAGTTCTTC. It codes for CAISGTSYYNEQFF.

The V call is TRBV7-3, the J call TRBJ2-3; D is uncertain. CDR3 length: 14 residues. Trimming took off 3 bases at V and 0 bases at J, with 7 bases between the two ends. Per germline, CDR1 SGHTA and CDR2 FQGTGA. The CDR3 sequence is CASSFFGSTDTQYF. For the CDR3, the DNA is TGTGCCAGCAGCTTTTTCGGTAGCACAGATACGCAGTATTTT. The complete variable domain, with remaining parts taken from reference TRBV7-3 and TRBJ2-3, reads GAGVSQTPSNKVTEKGKYVELRCDPISGHTALYWYRQSLGQGPEFLIYFQGTGAADDSGLPNDRFFAVRPEGSVSTLKIQRTERGDSAVYLCASSFFGSTDTQYFGPGTRLTVL.

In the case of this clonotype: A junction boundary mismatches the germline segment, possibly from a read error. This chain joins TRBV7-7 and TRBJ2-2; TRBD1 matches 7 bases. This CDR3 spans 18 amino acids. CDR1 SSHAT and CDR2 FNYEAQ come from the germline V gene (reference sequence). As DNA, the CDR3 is TGTGCTAGCAGCTTAAACAGCCCGGGACAGCTTAACACCGGGGAGCTGTTTTTT. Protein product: CASSLNSPGQLNTGELFF.

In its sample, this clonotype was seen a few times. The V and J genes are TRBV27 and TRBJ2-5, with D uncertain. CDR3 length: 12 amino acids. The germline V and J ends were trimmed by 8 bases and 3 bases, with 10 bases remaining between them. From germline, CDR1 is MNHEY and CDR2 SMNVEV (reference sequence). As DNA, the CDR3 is TGTGCCAGCGCCGGTGGAGAAGAGACCCAGTACTTC. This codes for CASAGGEETQYF.

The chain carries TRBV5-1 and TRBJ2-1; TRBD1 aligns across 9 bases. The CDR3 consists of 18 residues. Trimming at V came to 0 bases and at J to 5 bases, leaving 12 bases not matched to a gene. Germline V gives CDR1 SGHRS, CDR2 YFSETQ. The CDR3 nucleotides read TGCGCCAGCAGCTTGGTCCCCCCGGACAGGGGAGGAGACAATGAGCAGTTCTTC. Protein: CASSLVPPDRGGDNEQFF. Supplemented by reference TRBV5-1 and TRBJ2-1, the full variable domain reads KAGVTQTPRYLIKTRGQQVTLSCSPISGHRSVSWYQQTPGQGLQFLFEYFSETQRNKGNFPGRFSGRQFSNSRSEMNVSTLELGDSALYLCASSLVPPDRGGDNEQFFGPGTRLTVL.

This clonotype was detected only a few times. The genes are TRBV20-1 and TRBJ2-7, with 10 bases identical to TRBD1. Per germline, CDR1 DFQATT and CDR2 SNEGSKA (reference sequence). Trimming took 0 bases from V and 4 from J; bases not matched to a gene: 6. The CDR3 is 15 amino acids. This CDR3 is CSARDPGTGAYEQYF. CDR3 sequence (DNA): TGCAGTGCTAGAGATCCCGGGACAGGGGCATACGAGCAGTACTTC.

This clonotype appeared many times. As DNA, the CDR3 is TGCGCCAGCAGCCGACAGGGCACTGGAAACACCATATATTTT. This codes for CASSRQGTGNTIYF. This chain connects TRBV4-3 to TRBJ1-3; 7 bases match TRBD1. Germline lookup yields CDR1 LGHNA and CDR2 YSLEER. V dropped 4 bases and J dropped 2; count of bases not matched to a gene: 2. This CDR3 is built from 14 residues.

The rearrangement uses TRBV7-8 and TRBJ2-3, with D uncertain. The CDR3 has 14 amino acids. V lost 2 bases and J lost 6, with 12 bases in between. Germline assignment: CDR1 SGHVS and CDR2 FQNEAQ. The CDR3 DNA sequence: TGTGCCAGCAGCTTATCGACTGTTGGTGATACGCAGTATTTT. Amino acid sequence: CASSLSTVGDTQYF.

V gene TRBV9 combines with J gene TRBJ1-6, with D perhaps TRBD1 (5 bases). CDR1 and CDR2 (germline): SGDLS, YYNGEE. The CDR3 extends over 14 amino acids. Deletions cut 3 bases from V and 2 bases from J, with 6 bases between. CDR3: CASSAGTYNSPLHF. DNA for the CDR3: TGTGCCAGCAGCGCAGGGACCTATAATTCACCCCTCCACTTT.